One sample yielded the 14 T cell receptor beta chains listed below, sequenced in a study of cytomegalovirus exposure and HLA in healthy donors. With 60 Vbeta and 13 Jbeta primers, the PCR was carried out. The data were produced by immunoSEQ multiplex PCR, yet TCRdb's version contains in-frame clones alone and is incomplete. The sample includes fewer than 250,000 clones, around four fifths seen only once; the top ten take over 3.5%. What was sequenced was PBMCs. The receptors derive from a male donor in good health and CMV-seronegative.

This rearrangement joins TRBV7-9 to TRBJ2-7; 16 nucleotides agree with TRBD2. Germline V gene sequence: CDR1 SEHNR, CDR2 FQNEAQ (reference sequence). J was trimmed by 7 bases and V by 3 bases; bases with no gene match: 9. The CDR3 has 17 amino acids. The chain's CDR3 is CASSFGTSGRAIEEQYF. The CDR3 DNA reads TGTGCCAGCAGCTTCGGGACTAGCGGGAGGGCGATCGAGGAGCAGTACTTC.

This chain links TRBV15 with TRBJ1-1; D gene ambiguous. The CDR3 loop spans 11 amino acids. Trimming pared 8 bases from V and 4 bases from J, leaving 8 bases between. Germline lookup yields CDR1 LNHNV and CDR2 YYDKDF (reference sequence). CDR3 coding DNA: TGTGCCACCGCAAGCGGCACTGAAGCTTTCTTT. It is translated as CATASGTEAFF. The full variable domain, its missing parts supplied by reference TRBV15 and TRBJ1-1, is DAMVIQNPRYQVTQFGKPVTLSCSQTLNHNVMYWYQQKSSQAPKLLFHYYDKDFNNEADTPDNFQSRRPNTSFCFLDIRSPGLGDTAMYLCATASGTEAFFGQGTRLTVV.

This clone was picked up one time. This chain connects TRBV27 to TRBJ1-2, with 7 bases aligning to TRBD1. There are 15 residues in the CDR3. The germline CDR1 and CDR2 sequences are MNHEY and SMNVEV (reference sequence). V gave up 5 bases and J gave up 4 bases; unmatched junction bases: 10. The CDR3: CASSPGQAGGYGYTF. CDR3 nucleotide sequence: TGTGCCAGCAGTCCTGGACAGGCGGGGGGCTATGGCTACACCTTC.

The chain couples TRBV6-5 to TRBJ2-3; TRBD2 aligns across 7 bases. Germline CDR1 is MNHEY and CDR2 is SVGAGI. There are 14 residues in the CDR3. V shed 5 bases, J shed 6 bases, and the junction held 8 bases outside the gene matches. The CDR3 DNA sequence: TGTGCCAGCAGTAACCGACTAGCATCGGATACGCAGTATTTT. Translation gives CASSNRLASDTQYF.

J is TRBJ2-7 and V is TRBV7-6; D perhaps matches TRBD2 (6 bases). With 8 bases removed from V and 1 base from J, the gap between germline ends came to 15 bases. CDR1 is SGHVS and CDR2 is FNYEAQ in the germline V gene. CDR3 length: 14 amino acids. The CDR3 loop reads CASSDSLASYEQYF. In nucleotides, the CDR3 is TGTGCCAGCTCGGACTCGCTAGCGTCCTACGAGCAGTACTTC.

About this clone itself: This sample also contains other DNA sequences that code for the same CDR3. The gene calls are TRBV2 and TRBJ2-7; 8 nucleotides match TRBD2. The J segment lost 2 bases and the V segment lost 2 bases, leaving 2 bases of the junction unmatched. This CDR3 comprises 14 residues. The germline V gene encodes CDR1 SNHLY and CDR2 FYNNEI. The CDR3 sequence is CASSETSGTYEQYF. For the CDR3, the DNA is TGTGCCAGCAGTGAAACTAGCGGCACCTACGAGCAGTACTTC.

This clone was detected only once. This sequence joins TRBV5-1 and TRBJ2-5; TRBD1 aligns across 9 bases. CDR3 size: 14 residues. Germline V lookup: CDR1 SGHRS, CDR2 YFSETQ. With 5 bases clipped from V and 4 bases from J, the junction kept 6 bases outside the gene matches. Here the CDR3 reads CASSTDRGGETQYF. For the CDR3, the DNA is TGCGCCAGCAGTACCGACAGGGGGGGAGAGACCCAGTACTTC.

This clone was detected once. Compared with germline, one end of the junction differs, possibly owing to a read error. The chain couples TRBV7-9 to TRBJ1-2; tentatively, D is TRBD1 (6 bases). Germline CDR1 SEHNR, CDR2 FQNEAQ (reference sequence). This CDR3 is built from 17 residues. The CDR3, as DNA: TGTTCCAGCAGCTTAGTTCGGGGGGCCCGCTCCAACTATGGCTACACCTTC. Amino acids: CSSSLVRGARSNYGYTF.

This rearrangement joins TRBV6-5 to TRBJ2-7; D is unclear. Trimming pared 5 bases from V and 9 bases from J, leaving 11 bases between. Germline lookup yields CDR1 MNHEY and CDR2 SVGAGI. CDR3 size: 11 residues. In DNA form, the CDR3 reads TGTGCCAGCAGTCAACTCCAAGTGCAGTACTTC. Amino acids: CASSQLQVQYF.

J is TRBJ2-7 and V is TRBV6-5; possible D gene TRBD1, 5 bases. The V gene's germline CDR1 is MNHEY and CDR2 SVGAGI. The ends were cut back, 0 bases at V and 4 bases at J, with 16 bases in the middle. The CDR3 sequence is 16 residues long. This chain's CDR3 is CASSYSAAGRGYEQYF. DNA of the CDR3: TGTGCCAGCAGTTACTCGGCGGCAGGGCGAGGATACGAGCAGTACTTC.

V usage is TRBV7-9 and J usage is TRBJ1-5; no definite D call. V gave up 5 bases and J gave up 2 bases, with 7 bases separating them. Germline CDR1 and CDR2: SEHNR and FQNEAQ (reference sequence). This CDR3 has 13 residues. This chain's CDR3 is CASSPQGNQPQHF. The DNA of the CDR3 is TGTGCCAGCAGCCCCCAGGGCAATCAGCCCCAGCATTTT.

The chain combines TRBV6-1 with TRBJ1-2, with TRBD1 matching 7 bases. This CDR3 has 14 residues. Germline V gene lookup returns CDR1 MNHNS and CDR2 SASEGT. With 6 bases clipped from V and 3 bases from J, the junction kept 7 bases outside the gene matches. CDR3 nucleotide sequence: TGTGCCAGCAGAATGACAGGGAACCACTATGGCTACACCTTC. Protein product: CASRMTGNHYGYTF.

This clone showed up just once. The rearrangement uses TRBV5-6 and TRBJ2-3; D call uncertain. V was shortened by 2 bases and J by 1 base, with 14 bases between the two germline ends. Germline CDR1 is SGHDT and CDR2 is YYEEEE. The CDR3 has 16 residues. CDR3 bases: TGTGCCAGCAGCTTCGATTCGATCGTAGGCACAGATACGCAGTATTTT. Translated: CASSFDSIVGTDTQYF. The full variable domain, rest sourced from reference TRBV5-6 and TRBJ2-3, is DAGVTQSPTHLIKTRGQQVTLRCSPKSGHDTVSWYQQALGQGPQFIFQYYEEEERQRGNFPDRFSGHQFPNYSSELNVNALLLGDSALYLCASSFDSIVGTDTQYFGPGTRLTVL.

J is TRBJ2-1 and V is TRBV5-8; TRBD2 matches 12 bases. The CDR3 covers 16 residues. Looked up from germline, CDR1 is SGHTS and CDR2 is YDEGEE. J gave up 9 bases and V 4 bases, and 11 bases lay outside the gene matches. This CDR3 is CASSRGLQLAGGEQFF. The CDR3 coding sequence is TGTGCCAGCAGCCGAGGGCTCCAACTAGCGGGAGGTGAGCAGTTCTTC.